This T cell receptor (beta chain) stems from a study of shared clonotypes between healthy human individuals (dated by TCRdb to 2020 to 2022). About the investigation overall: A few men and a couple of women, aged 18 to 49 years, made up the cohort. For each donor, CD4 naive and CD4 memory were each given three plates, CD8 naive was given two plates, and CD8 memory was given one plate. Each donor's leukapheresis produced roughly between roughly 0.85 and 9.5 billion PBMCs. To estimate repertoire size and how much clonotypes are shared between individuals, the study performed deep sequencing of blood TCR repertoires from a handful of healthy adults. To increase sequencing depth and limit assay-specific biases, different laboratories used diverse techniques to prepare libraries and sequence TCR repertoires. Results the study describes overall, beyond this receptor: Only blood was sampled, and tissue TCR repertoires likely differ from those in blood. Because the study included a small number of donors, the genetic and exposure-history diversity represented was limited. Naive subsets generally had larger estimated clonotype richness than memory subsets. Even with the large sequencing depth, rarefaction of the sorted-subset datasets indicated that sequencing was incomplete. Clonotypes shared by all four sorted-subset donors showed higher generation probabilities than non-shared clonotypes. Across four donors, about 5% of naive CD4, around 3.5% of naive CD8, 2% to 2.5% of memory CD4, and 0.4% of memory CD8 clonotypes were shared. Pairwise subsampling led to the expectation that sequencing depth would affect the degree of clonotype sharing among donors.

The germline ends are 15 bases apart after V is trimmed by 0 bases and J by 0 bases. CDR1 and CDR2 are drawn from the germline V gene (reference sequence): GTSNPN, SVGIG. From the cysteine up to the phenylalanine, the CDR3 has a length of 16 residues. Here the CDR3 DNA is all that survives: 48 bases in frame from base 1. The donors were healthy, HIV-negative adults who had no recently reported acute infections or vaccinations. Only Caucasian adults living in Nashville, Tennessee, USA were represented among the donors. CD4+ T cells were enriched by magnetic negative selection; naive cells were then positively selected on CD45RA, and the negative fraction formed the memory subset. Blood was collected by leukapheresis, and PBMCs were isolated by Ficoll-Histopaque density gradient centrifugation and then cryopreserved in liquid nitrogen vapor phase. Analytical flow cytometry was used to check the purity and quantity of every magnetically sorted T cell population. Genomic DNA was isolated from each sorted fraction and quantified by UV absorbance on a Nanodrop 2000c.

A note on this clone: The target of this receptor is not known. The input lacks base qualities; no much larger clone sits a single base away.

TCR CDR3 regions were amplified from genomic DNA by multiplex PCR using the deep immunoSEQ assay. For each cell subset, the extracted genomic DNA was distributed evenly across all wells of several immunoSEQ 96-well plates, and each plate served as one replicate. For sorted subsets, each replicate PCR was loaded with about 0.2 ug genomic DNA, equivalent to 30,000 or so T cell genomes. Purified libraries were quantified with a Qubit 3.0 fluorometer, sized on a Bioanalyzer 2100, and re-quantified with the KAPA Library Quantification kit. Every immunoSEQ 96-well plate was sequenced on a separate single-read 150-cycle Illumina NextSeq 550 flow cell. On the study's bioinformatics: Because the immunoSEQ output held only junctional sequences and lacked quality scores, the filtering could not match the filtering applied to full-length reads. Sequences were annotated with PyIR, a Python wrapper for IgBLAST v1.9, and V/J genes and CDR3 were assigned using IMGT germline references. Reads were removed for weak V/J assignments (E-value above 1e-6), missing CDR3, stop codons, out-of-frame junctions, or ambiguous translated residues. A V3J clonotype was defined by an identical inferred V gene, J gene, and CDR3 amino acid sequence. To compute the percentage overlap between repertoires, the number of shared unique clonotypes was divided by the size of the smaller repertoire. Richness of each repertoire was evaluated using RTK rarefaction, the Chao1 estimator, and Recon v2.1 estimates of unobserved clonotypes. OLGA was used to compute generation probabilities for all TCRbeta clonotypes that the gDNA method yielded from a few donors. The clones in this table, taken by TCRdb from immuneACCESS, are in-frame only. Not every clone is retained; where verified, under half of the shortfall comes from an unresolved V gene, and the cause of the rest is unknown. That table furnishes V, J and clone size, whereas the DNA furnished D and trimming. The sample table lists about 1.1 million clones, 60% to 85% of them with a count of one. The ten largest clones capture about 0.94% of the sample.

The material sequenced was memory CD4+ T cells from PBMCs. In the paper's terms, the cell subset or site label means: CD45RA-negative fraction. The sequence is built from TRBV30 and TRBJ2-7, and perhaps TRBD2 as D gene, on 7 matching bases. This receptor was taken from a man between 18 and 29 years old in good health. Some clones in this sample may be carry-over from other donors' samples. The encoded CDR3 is CAWSVRGGGHSYEQYF. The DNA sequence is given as TGTGCCTGGAGTGTACGGGGCGGGGGCCACTCCTACGAGCAGTACTTC.